The sequence of this T cell receptor beta chain was determined in a study of PD-1 blockade in classical Hodgkin lymphoma. Study observations and caveats: Why repertoires differed is undefined; disease activity or prior therapy possibly contributed. Newly diagnosed patients reportedly trailed healthy donors in baseline TCR diversity.

Some clones are missing from TCRdb's copy, which holds only in-frame ones; the method was immunoSEQ multiplex PCR. The table includes under 75,000 clones, approximately 90% detected once. Every patient experienced relapse after autologous stem cell transplantation, and brentuximab vedotin exposure varied. Complete response, partial response or progressive disease made up the best responses. The CDR3 has 16 residues. V gave up 5 bases and J gave up 0 bases; unmatched junction bases: 6. CDR1 and CDR2 (germline): LNHDA, SQIVND (reference sequence). Note on this clone: Antigen unknown.

The sample was peripheral blood mononuclear cells (PBMCs), taken before the second cycle of nivolumab. This receptor was taken from a human donor with classical Hodgkin lymphoma. The J gene is TRBJ2-2, the V gene TRBV19; the match to TRBD2 covers 7 bases. The DNA of the CDR3 is TGTGCCAGTAGTGCCCGCGGGGGAGCGAACACCGGGGAGCTGTTTTTT. It codes for CASSARGGANTGELFF.